This record covers a single T cell receptor (beta chain). Its target is unknown. This specimen belongs to a study of cytomegalovirus exposure and HLA in healthy donors. Broader study findings: While the bulk of TCR sequences proved rare, some public TCRs turned up in many donors.

The PCR employed 60 Vbeta primers together with 13 Jbeta primers. In the authors' methods: As a later analysis found, there were 60 million to 90 million unique TCR beta chains, of which roughly 11 million were shared. Libraries were prepared by immunoSEQ multiplex PCR; TCRdb keeps only in-frame clonotypes and omits some of them. V and J calls and clone size are as listed in that table; D and trimming were resolved from the DNA. The data show some 97,000 clones, around 79% seen once. The V gene's germline CDR1 is SQVTM and CDR2 ANQGSEA. The CDR3 covers 12 residues. The V end lost 1 base, the J end lost 3 bases, and 6 bases lay between the germline ends.

The chain carries TRBV29-1 and TRBJ2-5, with D unclear. The sequenced sample was PBMCs. The TCR comes from a male donor in good health and CMV-seropositive. Here the CDR3 DNA reads TGCAGCGTTGAAGGAATAGAAGAGACCCAGTACTTC. Amino acids: CSVEGIEETQYF.